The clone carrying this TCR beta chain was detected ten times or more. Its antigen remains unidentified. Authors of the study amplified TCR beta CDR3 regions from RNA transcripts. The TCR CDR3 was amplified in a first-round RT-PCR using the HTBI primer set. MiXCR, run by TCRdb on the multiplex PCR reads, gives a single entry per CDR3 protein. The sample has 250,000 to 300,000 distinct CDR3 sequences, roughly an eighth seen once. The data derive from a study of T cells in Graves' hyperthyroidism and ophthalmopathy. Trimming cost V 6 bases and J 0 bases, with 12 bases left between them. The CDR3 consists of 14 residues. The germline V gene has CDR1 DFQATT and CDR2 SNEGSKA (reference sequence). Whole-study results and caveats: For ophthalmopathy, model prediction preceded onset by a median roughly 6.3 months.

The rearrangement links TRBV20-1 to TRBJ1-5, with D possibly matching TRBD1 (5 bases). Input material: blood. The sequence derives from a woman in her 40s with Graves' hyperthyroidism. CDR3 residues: CSASAGNSNQPQHF. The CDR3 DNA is TGCAGTGCCTCGGCAGGGAATAGCAATCAGCCCCAGCATTTT.